This is a list of T cell receptor beta chains from one sample in a study of molecular identifiers for immune sequencing clone quantification. TCRdb analysed the PCR reads with MiXCR anew, one entry per CDR3 protein. The sample contains 350,000 or so distinct CDR3 sequences, roughly 23% of which appear only once. The sequencing input was naive CD8+ T cells from blood, with Jurkat cell RNA spiked in. The receptors derive from a human donor in good health. Some libraries in this study had Jurkat cell RNA spiked in. Each CDR3 is given with its conserved first and last residue. The D gene is left open where the match is weak. Clone size is stated in some rows and not others, as once, few, many or a class when expanded.

d_gene: TRBD1
v_gene: TRBV10-3
abundance: .
j_gene: TRBJ1-1
CDR3aa: CAISGQGFTEAFF
CDR3nt: TGTGCCATCAGTGGACAGGGATTCACTGAAGCTTTCTTT

d_gene: TRBD1
v_gene: TRBV28
abundance: few
j_gene: TRBJ2-2
CDR3aa: CASSSRGRRDGELFF
CDR3nt: TGTGCCAGCAGTTCCAGGGGGCGCCGGGACGGGGAGCTGTTTTTT

d_gene: .
v_gene: TRBV29-1
abundance: many
j_gene: TRBJ2-1
CDR3aa: CSGGDNEQFF
CDR3nt: TGCAGCGGAGGCGACAATGAGCAGTTCTTC

d_gene: .
v_gene: TRBV20-1
abundance: few
j_gene: TRBJ2-7
CDR3aa: CSASAPGRTYEQYF
CDR3nt: TGCAGTGCTAGCGCCCCGGGACGGACCTACGAGCAGTACTTC

d_gene: .
v_gene: TRBV2
abundance: many
j_gene: TRBJ2-1
CDR3aa: CASSELSPSSYNEQFF
CDR3nt: TGTGCCAGCAGTGAACTGAGCCCGAGCTCCTACAATGAGCAGTTCTTC

d_gene: .
v_gene: TRBV5-4
abundance: many
j_gene: TRBJ2-2
CDR3aa: CASSLDGMTGELFF
CDR3nt: TGTGCCAGCAGCTTGGATGGAATGACCGGGGAGCTGTTTTTT

d_gene: TRBD1
v_gene: TRBV27
abundance: few
j_gene: TRBJ2-3
CDR3aa: CASSLTGHYTDTQYF
CDR3nt: TGTGCCAGCAGTTTGACAGGGCACTACACAGATACGCAGTATTTT

d_gene: TRBD1
v_gene: TRBV5-6
abundance: many
j_gene: TRBJ1-1
CDR3aa: CASSLFPGGLPEAFF
CDR3nt: TGTGCCAGCAGCTTGTTTCCAGGGGGCTTGCCTGAAGCTTTCTTT

d_gene: TRBD2
v_gene: TRBV20-1
abundance: few
j_gene: TRBJ2-7
CDR3aa: CSALTPGLVVREQYF
CDR3nt: TGCAGTGCTTTGACCCCGGGACTAGTGGTGCGGGAGCAGTACTTC

d_gene: TRBD2
v_gene: TRBV30
abundance: .
j_gene: TRBJ2-3
CDR3aa: CAWTLAGGFTDTQYF
CDR3nt: TGTGCCTGGACTCTAGCGGGAGGATTCACAGATACGCAGTATTTT

d_gene: .
v_gene: TRBV20-1
abundance: .
j_gene: TRBJ2-3
CDR3aa: CSARVTGGISPVSFTDTQYF
CDR3nt: TGCAGTGCTAGAGTAACTGGCGGCATTTCGCCTGTATCTTTCACAGATACGCAGTATTTT

d_gene: .
v_gene: TRBV5-6
abundance: many
j_gene: TRBJ2-3
CDR3aa: CASSLLWTPSTDTQYF
CDR3nt: TGTGCCAGCAGCTTGCTTTGGACGCCTAGCACAGATACGCAGTATTTT

d_gene: TRBD1
v_gene: TRBV30
abundance: many
j_gene: TRBJ2-1
CDR3aa: CAWNPGQGASEQFF
CDR3nt: TGTGCCTGGAACCCGGGACAGGGGGCGAGTGAGCAGTTCTTC

d_gene: TRBD2
v_gene: TRBV25-1
abundance: .
j_gene: TRBJ2-1
CDR3aa: CASIGTSIYNEQFF
CDR3nt: TGTGCCAGCATCGGGACTAGCATTTACAATGAGCAGTTCTTC

d_gene: .
v_gene: TRBV28
abundance: .
j_gene: TRBJ1-2
CDR3aa: CASSLVLQADGYTF
CDR3nt: TGTGCCAGCAGTCTAGTCCTACAGGCTGATGGCTACACCTTC

d_gene: .
v_gene: TRBV7-9
abundance: .
j_gene: TRBJ2-1
CDR3aa: CASIPLRHLSNEQSF
CDR3nt: TGTGCCAGCATCCCCCTCCGGCATCTTAGTAATGAGCAGTCCTTC

d_gene: .
v_gene: TRBV2
abundance: .
j_gene: TRBJ2-3
CDR3aa: CARDRDNNTDTQYF
CDR3nt: TGTGCCAGGGACCGGGACAATAACACAGATACGCAGTATTTT

d_gene: .
v_gene: TRBV4-1
abundance: .
j_gene: TRBJ2-7
CDR3aa: CASSQASGTANYEQYF
CDR3nt: TGCGCCAGCAGCCAAGCAAGCGGGACAGCTAATTACGAGCAGTACTTC

d_gene: .
v_gene: TRBV7-6
abundance: .
j_gene: TRBJ2-3
CDR3aa: CASSWGGTDTQYF
CDR3nt: TGTGCCAGCAGCTGGGGGGGCACAGATACGCAGTATTTT

d_gene: .
v_gene: TRBV20-1
abundance: many
j_gene: TRBJ2-7
CDR3aa: CSAIGREFYEQYF
CDR3nt: TGCAGTGCTATCGGACGGGAATTCTACGAGCAGTACTTC

d_gene: TRBD1
v_gene: TRBV19
abundance: .
j_gene: TRBJ2-5
CDR3aa: CASSILGGGGQETQYF
CDR3nt: TGTGCCAGTAGTATATTAGGGGGCGGTGGCCAAGAGACCCAGTACTTC

d_gene: .
v_gene: TRBV29-1
abundance: many
j_gene: TRBJ1-4
CDR3aa: CSVAAGNGLFF
CDR3nt: TGCAGCGTTGCAGCGGGGAACGGTCTGTTTTTT

d_gene: .
v_gene: TRBV5-5
abundance: many
j_gene: TRBJ2-3
CDR3aa: CASSTGTALFTQYF
CDR3nt: TGTGCCAGCAGCACCGGGACCGCTTTGTTTACGCAGTATTTT

d_gene: .
v_gene: TRBV20-1
abundance: many
j_gene: TRBJ2-3
CDR3aa: CSAWDQAGTDTQYF
CDR3nt: TGCAGTGCTTGGGACCAAGCTGGCACAGATACGCAGTATTTT

d_gene: .
v_gene: TRBV4-1
abundance: many
j_gene: TRBJ1-5
CDR3aa: CASSQDGDVDQPQHF
CDR3nt: TGCGCCAGCAGCCAAGATGGGGATGTGGATCAGCCCCAGCATTTT

d_gene: TRBD1
v_gene: TRBV12-5
abundance: .
j_gene: TRBJ1-1
CDR3aa: CASGLYTGVAPMNTEAFF
CDR3nt: TGTGCTAGTGGTTTGTACACAGGGGTCGCGCCGATGAACACTGAAGCTTTCTTT

d_gene: .
v_gene: TRBV13
abundance: many
j_gene: TRBJ2-3
CDR3aa: CASSLPLGGLASTDTQYF
CDR3nt: TGTGCCAGCAGCCTCCCCTTGGGGGGTCTAGCGAGCACAGATACGCAGTATTTT

d_gene: .
v_gene: TRBV7-9
abundance: .
j_gene: TRBJ1-1
CDR3aa: CASTRGSNTEAFF
CDR3nt: TGTGCCAGCACTCGGGGGTCGAACACTGAAGCTTTCTTT

d_gene: .
v_gene: TRBV7-3
abundance: many
j_gene: TRBJ2-6
CDR3aa: CASSLEFSGANVLTF
CDR3nt: TGTGCCAGCAGCTTAGAATTCTCTGGGGCCAACGTCCTGACTTTC

d_gene: .
v_gene: TRBV4-1
abundance: .
j_gene: TRBJ2-3
CDR3aa: CASSQGEGTPGVTDTQYF
CDR3nt: TGCGCCAGCAGCCAAGGTGAAGGGACTCCTGGGGTGACAGATACGCAGTATTTT

d_gene: .
v_gene: TRBV2
abundance: few
j_gene: TRBJ2-5
CDR3aa: CASSDLYSGTQETQYF
CDR3nt: TGTGCCAGCAGTGACCTATATTCGGGGACCCAAGAGACCCAGTACTTC

d_gene: .
v_gene: TRBV29-1
abundance: many
j_gene: TRBJ1-2
CDR3aa: CSVEGIPSPRQPNYGYTF
CDR3nt: TGCAGCGTTGAAGGGATTCCGTCCCCACGACAACCTAACTATGGCTACACCTTC

d_gene: TRBD2
v_gene: TRBV11-2
abundance: .
j_gene: TRBJ2-7
CDR3aa: CASTQGLALNEQYF
CDR3nt: TGTGCCAGCACACAGGGACTAGCGTTGAACGAGCAGTACTTC

d_gene: .
v_gene: TRBV27
abundance: many
j_gene: TRBJ1-1
CDR3aa: CASRGGTEAFF
CDR3nt: TGTGCCAGCAGAGGAGGGACTGAAGCTTTCTTT

d_gene: .
v_gene: TRBV29-1
abundance: many
j_gene: TRBJ2-2
CDR3aa: CSVVLRGAQTGELFF
CDR3nt: TGCAGCGTTGTCCTCCGGGGGGCGCAAACCGGGGAGCTGTTTTTT

d_gene: TRBD2
v_gene: TRBV4-1
abundance: many
j_gene: TRBJ2-1
CDR3aa: CASSQASGPYNEQFF
CDR3nt: TGCGCCAGCAGCCAAGCTAGCGGACCATACAATGAGCAGTTCTTC

d_gene: .
v_gene: TRBV11-2
abundance: .
j_gene: TRBJ2-3
CDR3aa: CASSSGRDIERTDTQYF
CDR3nt: TGTGCCAGCAGCTCCGGCCGGGACATCGAGAGGACAGATACGCAGTATTTT

d_gene: .
v_gene: TRBV10-3
abundance: .
j_gene: TRBJ1-5
CDR3aa: CAISEGPGEPQHF
CDR3nt: TGTGCCATCAGTGAAGGCCCAGGGGAGCCCCAGCATTTT

d_gene: TRBD1
v_gene: TRBV9
abundance: many
j_gene: TRBJ2-6
CDR3aa: CASSRNPGQATSGANVLTF
CDR3nt: TGTGCCAGCAGCCGTAATCCGGGACAGGCAACCTCTGGGGCCAACGTCCTGACTTTC

d_gene: .
v_gene: TRBV6-2/TRBV6-3
abundance: many
j_gene: TRBJ1-1
CDR3aa: CASSLQTGNTEAFF
CDR3nt: TGTGCCAGCAGTCTACAGACAGGAAACACTGAAGCTTTCTTT

d_gene: .
v_gene: TRBV6-5
abundance: .
j_gene: TRBJ1-6
CDR3aa: CASSYSTGAYNSPLHF
CDR3nt: TGTGCCAGCAGTTACTCGACGGGAGCCTATAATTCACCCCTCCACTTT

d_gene: .
v_gene: TRBV29-1
abundance: many
j_gene: TRBJ2-7
CDR3aa: CSVASFSDEQYF
CDR3nt: TGCAGCGTTGCCAGCTTCTCCGACGAGCAGTACTTC

d_gene: .
v_gene: TRBV28
abundance: many
j_gene: TRBJ1-1
CDR3aa: CAIQEGNTEAFF
CDR3nt: TGTGCCATCCAGGAGGGGAACACTGAAGCTTTCTTT

d_gene: .
v_gene: TRBV28
abundance: .
j_gene: TRBJ2-7
CDR3aa: CASSLRVYLTYEQYF
CDR3nt: TGTGCCAGCAGTTTAAGGGTGTACCTTACCTACGAGCAGTACTTC

d_gene: .
v_gene: TRBV29-1
abundance: many
j_gene: TRBJ2-1
CDR3aa: CSVFLGSYNEQFF
CDR3nt: TGCAGCGTTTTTCTGGGTTCCTACAATGAGCAGTTCTTC

d_gene: .
v_gene: TRBV6-2/TRBV6-3
abundance: few
j_gene: TRBJ1-1
CDR3aa: CASSYPNAIDEAFF
CDR3nt: TGTGCCAGCAGTTACCCGAATGCGATCGATGAAGCTTTCTTT

d_gene: .
v_gene: TRBV7-8
abundance: few
j_gene: TRBJ2-1
CDR3aa: CASSLDPNGEQFF
CDR3nt: TGTGCCAGCAGCTTAGACCCAAACGGGGAGCAGTTCTTC

d_gene: .
v_gene: TRBV29-1
abundance: many
j_gene: TRBJ2-5
CDR3aa: CSVEDWGAEETQYF
CDR3nt: TGCAGCGTTGAAGATTGGGGGGCAGAAGAGACCCAGTACTTC

d_gene: .
v_gene: TRBV11-2
abundance: many
j_gene: TRBJ2-6
CDR3aa: CASGIGTGANVLTF
CDR3nt: TGTGCCAGCGGGATAGGGACTGGGGCCAACGTCCTGACTTTC

d_gene: .
v_gene: TRBV5-6
abundance: many
j_gene: TRBJ1-5
CDR3aa: CASSLRQGDQPQHF
CDR3nt: TGTGCCAGCAGCTTGCGTCAGGGTGATCAGCCCCAGCATTTT

d_gene: .
v_gene: TRBV4-3
abundance: .
j_gene: TRBJ1-2
CDR3aa: CASSQGTGPYGYTF
CDR3nt: TGCGCCAGCAGCCAAGGAACAGGGCCATATGGCTACACCTTC

d_gene: .
v_gene: TRBV14
abundance: few
j_gene: TRBJ1-5
CDR3aa: CASSQGVPYSNQPQHF
CDR3nt: TGTGCCAGCAGCCAAGGCGTACCTTATAGCAATCAGCCCCAGCATTTT

d_gene: .
v_gene: TRBV19
abundance: many
j_gene: TRBJ2-1
CDR3aa: CASSIGGPSSYNEQFF
CDR3nt: TGTGCCAGTAGTATAGGCGGTCCAAGCTCCTACAATGAGCAGTTCTTC